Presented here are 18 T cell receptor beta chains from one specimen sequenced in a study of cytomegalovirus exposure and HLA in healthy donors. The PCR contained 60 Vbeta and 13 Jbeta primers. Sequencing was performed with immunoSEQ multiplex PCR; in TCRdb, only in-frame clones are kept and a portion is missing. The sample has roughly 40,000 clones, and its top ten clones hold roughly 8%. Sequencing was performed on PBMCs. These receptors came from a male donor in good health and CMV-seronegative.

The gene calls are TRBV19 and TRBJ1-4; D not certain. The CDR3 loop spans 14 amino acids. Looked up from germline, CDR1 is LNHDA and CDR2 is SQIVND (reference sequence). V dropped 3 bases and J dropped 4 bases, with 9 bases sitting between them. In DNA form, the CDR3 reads TGTGCCAGTAGTATCGGCGGAAATAATGAAAAACTGTTTTTT. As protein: CASSIGGNNEKLFF.

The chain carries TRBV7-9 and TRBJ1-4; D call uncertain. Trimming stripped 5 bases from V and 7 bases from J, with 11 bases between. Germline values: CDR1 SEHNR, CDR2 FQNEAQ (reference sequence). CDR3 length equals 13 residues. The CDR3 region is CASSDIQFEKLFF. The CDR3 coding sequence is TGTGCCAGCAGCGACATTCAGTTTGAAAAACTGTTTTTT.

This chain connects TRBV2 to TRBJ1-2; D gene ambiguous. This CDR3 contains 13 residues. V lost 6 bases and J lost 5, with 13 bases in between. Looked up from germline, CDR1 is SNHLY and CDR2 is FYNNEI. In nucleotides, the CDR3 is TGTGCCAGCAGCCAAGACATGGTTTATGGCTACACCTTC. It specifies CASSQDMVYGYTF.

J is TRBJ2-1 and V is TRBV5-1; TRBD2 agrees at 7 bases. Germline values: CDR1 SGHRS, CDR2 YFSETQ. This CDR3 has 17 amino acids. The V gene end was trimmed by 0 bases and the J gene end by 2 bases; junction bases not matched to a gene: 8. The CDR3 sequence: CASSLAVGAGAYNEQFF. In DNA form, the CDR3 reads TGCGCCAGCAGCTTGGCCGTAGGCGCGGGAGCCTACAATGAGCAGTTCTTC.

In nucleotides, the CDR3 is TGCGCCAGCAGCCAAGGGTCAGGGGAAGGAGAGACCCAGTACTTC. Its protein product is CASSQGSGEGETQYF. The genes are TRBV4-3 and TRBJ2-5, with a possible D match to TRBD1 (6 bases). The CDR3 has 15 residues. V lost 1 base, J lost 4 bases, and 13 bases lay in between. Germline CDR1 is LGHNA and CDR2 is YSLEER.

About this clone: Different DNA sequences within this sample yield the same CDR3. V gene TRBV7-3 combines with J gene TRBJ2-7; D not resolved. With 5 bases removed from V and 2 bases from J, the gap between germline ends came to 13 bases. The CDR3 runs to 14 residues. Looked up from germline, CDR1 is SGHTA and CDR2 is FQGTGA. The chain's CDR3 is CASSPTGSPYEQYF. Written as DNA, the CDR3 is TGTGCCAGCAGCCCAACCGGGTCCCCCTACGAGCAGTACTTC.

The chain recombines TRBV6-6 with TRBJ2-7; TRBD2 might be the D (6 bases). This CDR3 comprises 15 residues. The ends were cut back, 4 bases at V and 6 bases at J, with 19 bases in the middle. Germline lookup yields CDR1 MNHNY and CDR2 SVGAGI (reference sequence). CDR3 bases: TGTGCCAGCAGTTCCCCGGGGACGGGAGAGGGCGAGCAGTACTTC. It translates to CASSSPGTGEGEQYF.

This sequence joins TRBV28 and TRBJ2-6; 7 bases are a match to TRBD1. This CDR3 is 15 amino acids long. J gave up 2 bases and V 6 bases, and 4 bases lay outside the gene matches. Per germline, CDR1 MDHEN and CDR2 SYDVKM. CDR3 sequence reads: CASSTQGAGANVLTF. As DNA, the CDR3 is TGTGCCAGCAGCACCCAGGGGGCTGGGGCCAACGTCCTGACTTTC.

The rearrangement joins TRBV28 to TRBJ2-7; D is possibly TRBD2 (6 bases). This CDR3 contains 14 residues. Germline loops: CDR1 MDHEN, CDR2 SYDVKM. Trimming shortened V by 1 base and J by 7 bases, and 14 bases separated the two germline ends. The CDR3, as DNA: TGTGCCAGCAGTTTATTTCAGGGCCGGGGGGAGCAGTACTTC. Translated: CASSLFQGRGEQYF.

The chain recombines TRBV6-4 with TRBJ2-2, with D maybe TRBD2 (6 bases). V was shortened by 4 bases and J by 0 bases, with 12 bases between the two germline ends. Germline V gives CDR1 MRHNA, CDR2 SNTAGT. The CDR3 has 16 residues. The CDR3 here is CASSAQGLSNTGELFF. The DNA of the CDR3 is TGTGCCAGCAGTGCCCAGGGACTTTCGAACACCGGGGAGCTGTTTTTT.

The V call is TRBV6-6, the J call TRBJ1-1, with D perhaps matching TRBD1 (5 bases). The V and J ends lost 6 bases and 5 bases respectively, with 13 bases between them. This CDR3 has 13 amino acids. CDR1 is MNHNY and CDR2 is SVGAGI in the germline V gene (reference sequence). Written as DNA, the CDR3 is TGTGCCAGCAGCCGCCCCCAGGGAACTGAAGCTTTCTTT. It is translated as CASSRPQGTEAFF.

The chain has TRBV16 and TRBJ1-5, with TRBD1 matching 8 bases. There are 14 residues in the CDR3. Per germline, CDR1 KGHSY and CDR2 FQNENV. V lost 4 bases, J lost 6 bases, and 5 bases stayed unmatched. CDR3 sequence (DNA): TGTGCCAGCAGCCTTCGGACAGGGCTTCAGCCCCAGCATTTT. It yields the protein CASSLRTGLQPQHF. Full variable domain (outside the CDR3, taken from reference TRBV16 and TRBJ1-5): GEEVAQTPKHLVRGEGQKAKLYCAPIKGHSYVFWYQQVLKNEFKFLISFQNENVFDETGMPKERFSAKCLPNSPCSLEIQATKLEDSAVYFCASSLRTGLQPQHFGDGTRLSIL.

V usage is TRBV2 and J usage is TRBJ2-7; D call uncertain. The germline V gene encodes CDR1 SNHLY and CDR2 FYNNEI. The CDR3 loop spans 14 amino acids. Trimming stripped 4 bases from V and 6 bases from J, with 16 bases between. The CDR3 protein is CASSVTVTSGEQYF. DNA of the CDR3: TGTGCCAGCAGTGTAACCGTCACAAGTGGCGAGCAGTACTTC.

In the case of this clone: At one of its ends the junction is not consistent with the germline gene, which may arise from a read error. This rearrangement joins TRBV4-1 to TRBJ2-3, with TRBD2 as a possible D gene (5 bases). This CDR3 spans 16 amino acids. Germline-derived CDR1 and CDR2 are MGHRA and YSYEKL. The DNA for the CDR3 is TGTGCCAGCAGCCAAGAGAGCGGAGAGGGAGCAGATACGCAGTATTTT. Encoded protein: CASSQESGEGADTQYF.

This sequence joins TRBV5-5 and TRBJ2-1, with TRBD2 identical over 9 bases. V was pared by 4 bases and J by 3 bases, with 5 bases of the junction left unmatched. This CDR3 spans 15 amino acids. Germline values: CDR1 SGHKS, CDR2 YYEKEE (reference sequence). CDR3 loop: CASSHGTSLYNEQFF. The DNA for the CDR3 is TGTGCCAGCAGCCACGGGACTAGCCTCTACAATGAGCAGTTCTTC.

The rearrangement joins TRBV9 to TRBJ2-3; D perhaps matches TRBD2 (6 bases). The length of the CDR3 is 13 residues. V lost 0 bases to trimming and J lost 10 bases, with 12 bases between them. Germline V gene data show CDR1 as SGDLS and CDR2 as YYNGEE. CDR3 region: CASSVAGAPSQYF. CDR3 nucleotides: TGTGCCAGCAGCGTAGCGGGAGCCCCATCGCAGTATTTT.

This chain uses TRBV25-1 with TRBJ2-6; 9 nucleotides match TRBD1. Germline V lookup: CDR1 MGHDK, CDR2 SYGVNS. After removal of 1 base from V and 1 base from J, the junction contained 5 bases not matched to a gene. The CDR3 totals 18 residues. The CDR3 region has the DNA TGTGCCAGCAGTGAATTAAAACAGGGGGCGTCTGGGGCCAACGTCCTGACTTTC. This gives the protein CASSELKQGASGANVLTF.

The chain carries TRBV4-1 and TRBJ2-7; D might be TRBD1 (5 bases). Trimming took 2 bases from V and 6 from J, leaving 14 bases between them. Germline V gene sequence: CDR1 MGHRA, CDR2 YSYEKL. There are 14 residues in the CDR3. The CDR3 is CASSQTPTEPEQYF. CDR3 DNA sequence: TGCGCCAGCAGCCAAACCCCGACAGAGCCCGAGCAGTACTTC.